What follows are 4 T cell receptor beta chains derived from one specimen sequenced in a study of cytomegalovirus exposure and HLA in healthy donors. A multiplex PCR was run with 60 Vbeta primers and 13 Jbeta primers. Measured with immunoSEQ multiplex PCR; TCRdb has only the in-frame clones, and not every one. The sample includes 180,000 or so clones, roughly 80% of them seen just once. Sequencing was performed on PBMCs. Every receptor here comes from a woman between 18 and 30 years old in good health and CMV-seropositive.

The rearrangement uses TRBV7-2 and TRBJ2-7; perhaps TRBD1 as D (6 bases). V was pared by 2 bases and J by 4 bases, with 18 bases between. CDR3 size: 16 residues. Germline V CDR1 and CDR2: SGHTA, FQGNSA. Here the CDR3 reads CASSLSLGAGSYEQYF. The CDR3 DNA sequence: TGTGCCAGCAGCTTATCATTGGGGGCGGGTAGTTACGAGCAGTACTTC. The complete variable domain, with remaining parts taken from reference TRBV7-2 and TRBJ2-7, reads GAGVSQSPSNKVTEKGKDVELRCDPISGHTALYWYRQSLGQGLEFLIYFQGNSAPDKSGLPSDRFSAERTGGSVSTLTIQRTQQEDSAVYLCASSLSLGAGSYEQYFGPGTRLTVT.

This clone was seen more than once but under ten times. This chain connects TRBV4-2 to TRBJ1-2; 10 positions agree with TRBD1. V lost 2 bases to trimming and J lost 4 bases; unmatched junction nucleotides: 4. The CDR3 consists of 15 residues. From germline, CDR1 is LGHNA and CDR2 YNFKEQ. As DNA, the CDR3 is TGTGCCAGCAGCCAAAGGGGACAGGGGTTCTATGGCTACACCTTC. Translating gives CASSQRGQGFYGYTF.

To note about this clone: This sample includes further DNA sequences coding for the same CDR3. The chain carries TRBV4-1 and TRBJ1-5; 7 nucleotides line up with TRBD1. Trimming removed 3 bases from V and 4 bases from J; junction bases left unmatched: 9. The CDR3 has 16 amino acids. From germline, CDR1 is MGHRA and CDR2 YSYEKL. In nucleotides, the CDR3 is TGCGCCAGCAGCCACGTCGGCCGGGACAGAAATCAGCCCCAGCATTTT. It is translated as CASSHVGRDRNQPQHF.

The chain employs TRBV28 and TRBJ2-7; the match to TRBD1 covers 8 bases. CDR3 length equals 15 residues. Germline assignment: CDR1 MDHEN and CDR2 SYDVKM. J lost 2 bases, V lost 5 bases, and 8 bases had no gene match. CDR3 protein: CASSDLRTGPYEQYF. The CDR3 nucleotides are TGTGCCAGCAGTGACCTAAGGACAGGGCCCTACGAGCAGTACTTC.